The rows below give T cell receptor beta chains drawn from one sample of a study of technical replicates of blood from a handful of donors. Repertoires were generated with immunoSEQ multiplex PCR, while TCRdb's copy carries only in-frame clones and drops some. The sample includes 55,000 to 80,000 clones, around 97% seen only once; the top ten take approximately 0.21%. The sequenced sample consisted of T cells isolated from PBMCs. These receptor sequences come from a human donor in good health. CDR3s include the opening cysteine and the closing phenylalanine or tryptophan. The order of the fields is D gene, J gene, V gene, CDR3 protein, CDR3 DNA. D genes are given only for firm matches.

.,TRBJ2-3,TRBV4-1,CASSQVPASSTDTQYF,TGCGCCAGCAGCCAAGTACCCGCTAGCTCCACAGATACGCAGTATTTT
.,TRBJ1-2,TRBV9,CASSTTSKGVVYGYTF,TGTGCCAGCAGTACCACCTCTAAGGGGGTCGTCTATGGCTACACCTTC
TRBD1,TRBJ2-1,TRBV10-3,CAISEGGSHEQFF,TGTGCCATCAGTGAAGGGGGCTCGCATGAGCAGTTCTTC
.,TRBJ2-3,TRBV5-1,CASSLVVGTDTQYF,TGCGCCAGCAGCTTGGTAGTTGGCACAGATACGCAGTATTTT
.,TRBJ2-7,TRBV5-1,CASSSPGFYEQYF,TGCGCCAGCAGCTCGCCAGGGTTTTACGAGCAGTACTTC
.,TRBJ1-2,TRBV29-1,CSAVTGSIPYGYTF,TGCAGCGCTGTGACAGGTTCCATCCCTTATGGCTACACCTTC
.,TRBJ2-1,TRBV5-6,CASSFWGQDLTYYNEQFF,TGTGCCAGCAGCTTTTGGGGCCAGGACCTTACTTATTACAATGAGCAGTTCTTC
.,TRBJ2-1,TRBV11-3,CASSLRGAGNEQFF,TGTGCCAGCAGCTTACGCGGGGCCGGCAATGAGCAGTTCTTC
TRBD1,TRBJ1-4,TRBV2,CASTGQVEEKLFF,TGTGCCAGCACCGGACAGGTCGAGGAAAAACTGTTTTTT
TRBD1,TRBJ2-7,TRBV28,CASSASGGSHSYEQYF,TGTGCCAGCAGTGCATCAGGGGGCTCCCACTCCTACGAGCAGTACTTC
TRBD2,TRBJ2-2,TRBV2,CATPMKTSGSWTGELFF,TGTGCCACCCCGATGAAGACTAGCGGGAGTTGGACCGGGGAGCTGTTTTTT